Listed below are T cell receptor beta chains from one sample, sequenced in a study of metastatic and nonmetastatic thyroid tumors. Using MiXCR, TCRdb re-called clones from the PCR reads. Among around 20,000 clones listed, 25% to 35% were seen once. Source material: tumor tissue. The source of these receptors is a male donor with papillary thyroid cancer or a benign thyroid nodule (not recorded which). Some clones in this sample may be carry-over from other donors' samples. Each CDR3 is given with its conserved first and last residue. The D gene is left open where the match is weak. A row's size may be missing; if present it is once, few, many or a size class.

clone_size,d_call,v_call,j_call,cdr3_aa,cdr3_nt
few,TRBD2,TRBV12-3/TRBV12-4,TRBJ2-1,CATRTSGSYNEQFF,TGTGCCACCCGAACTAGCGGGAGCTACAATGAGCAGTTCTTC
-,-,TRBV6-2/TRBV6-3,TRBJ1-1,CASSTPGVTEAFF,TGTGCCAGCAGTACCCCTGGGGTCACTGAAGCTTTCTTT
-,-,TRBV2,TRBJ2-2,CARREHVNTGELFF,TGTGCCCGCAGGGAACATGTGAACACCGGGGAGCTGTTTTTT
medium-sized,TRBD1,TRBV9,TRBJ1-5,CASGRDSHSNQPQHF,TGTGCCAGCGGCCGGGACAGCCATAGCAATCAGCCCCAGCATTTT
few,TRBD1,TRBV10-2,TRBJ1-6,CATTSGQGPSPLHF,TGCGCCACCACTTCGGGACAGGGGCCATCACCCCTCCACTTT
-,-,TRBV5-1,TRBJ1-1,CASSADSSNTEAFF,TGCGCCAGCAGCGCGGACAGTTCGAACACTGAAGCTTTCTTT
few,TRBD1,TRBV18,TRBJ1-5,CASSPDRGQPQHF,TGTGCCAGCTCACCGGACAGGGGTCAGCCCCAGCATTTT
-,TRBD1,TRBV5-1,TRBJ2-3,CVSSIGQGADTQYF,TGCGTCAGCAGCATCGGACAGGGGGCAGATACGCAGTATTTT
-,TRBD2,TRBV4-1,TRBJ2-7,CASSQGLAGGYEQYF,TGCGCCAGCAGCCAAGGGCTAGCGGGAGGCTACGAGCAGTACTTC
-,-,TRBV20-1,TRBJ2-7,CSARLGTEQYF,TGCAGTGCTAGATTGGGGACCGAGCAGTACTTC
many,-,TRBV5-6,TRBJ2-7,CASSTGTREQYF,TGTGCCAGCAGCACTGGGACTCGGGAGCAGTACTTC
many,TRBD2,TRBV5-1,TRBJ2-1,CASSWGRSSGPINEQFF,TGCGCCAGCAGCTGGGGCCGTTCTAGCGGGCCTATTAATGAGCAGTTCTTC
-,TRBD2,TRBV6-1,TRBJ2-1,CATAGLAGGHEQFF,TGTGCCACCGCTGGGCTAGCGGGAGGTCATGAGCAGTTCTTC
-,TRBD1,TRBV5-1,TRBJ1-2,CASSPTGSISYTF,TGCGCCAGCAGCCCGACAGGGTCGATAAGCTACACATTC
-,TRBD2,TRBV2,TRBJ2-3,CSSTGRSGVGTDTQYF,TGTTCCAGCACCGGACGAAGCGGGGTGGGCACAGATACGCAGTATTTT
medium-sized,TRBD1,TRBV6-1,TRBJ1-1,CASSHDRDTEAFF,TGTGCCAGCAGCCACGACAGGGACACTGAAGCTTTCTTT
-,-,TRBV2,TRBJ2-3,CASSPDRDTQYF,TGTGCCAGCAGTCCAGATAGGGATACGCAGTATTTT
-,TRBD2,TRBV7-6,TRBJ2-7,CARSLSGGGLYAQYF,TGTGCCAGAAGCCTCAGCGGGGGGGGCCTCTACGCGCAGTACTTC
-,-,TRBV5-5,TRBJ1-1,CASSLEPGFTEAFF,TGTGCCAGCAGCTTGGAGCCAGGGTTCACTGAAGCTTTCTTT
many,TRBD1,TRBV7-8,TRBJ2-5,CASSPRTGPQETQYF,TGTGCCAGCAGCCCCCGGACAGGGCCCCAAGAGACCCAGTACTTC
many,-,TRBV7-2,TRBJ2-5,CASSFSSSSKETQYF,TGTGCCAGCAGCTTTAGCTCTAGCAGTAAAGAGACCCAGTACTTC
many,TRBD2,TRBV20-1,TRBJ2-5,CSARGRSGGHQETQYF,TGCAGTGCTAGGGGGAGGAGCGGGGGGCACCAAGAGACCCAGTACTTC
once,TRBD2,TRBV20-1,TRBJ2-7,CSARFPSGNSREQYF,TGCAGTGCTAGGTTTCCTAGCGGGAACTCCCGCGAGCAGTACTTC
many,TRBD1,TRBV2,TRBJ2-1,CASSEAARQGGEGAFF,TGTGCCAGCAGTGAAGCTGCGAGACAGGGGGGAGAGGGTGCGTTCTTC
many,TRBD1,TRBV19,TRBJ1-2,CASSPRQGATGYTF,TGTGCCAGTAGCCCCCGACAGGGGGCGACCGGCTACACCTTC
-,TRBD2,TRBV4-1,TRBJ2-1,CASSQESQGRIAGGGEEFF,TGCGCCAGCAGCCAAGAGTCTCAGGGTAGGATAGCGGGTGGGGGGGAGGAGTTCTTC
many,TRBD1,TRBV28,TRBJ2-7,CASSFGQGRAEQYF,TGTGCCAGCAGTTTCGGACAGGGGAGGGCCGAGCAGTACTTC